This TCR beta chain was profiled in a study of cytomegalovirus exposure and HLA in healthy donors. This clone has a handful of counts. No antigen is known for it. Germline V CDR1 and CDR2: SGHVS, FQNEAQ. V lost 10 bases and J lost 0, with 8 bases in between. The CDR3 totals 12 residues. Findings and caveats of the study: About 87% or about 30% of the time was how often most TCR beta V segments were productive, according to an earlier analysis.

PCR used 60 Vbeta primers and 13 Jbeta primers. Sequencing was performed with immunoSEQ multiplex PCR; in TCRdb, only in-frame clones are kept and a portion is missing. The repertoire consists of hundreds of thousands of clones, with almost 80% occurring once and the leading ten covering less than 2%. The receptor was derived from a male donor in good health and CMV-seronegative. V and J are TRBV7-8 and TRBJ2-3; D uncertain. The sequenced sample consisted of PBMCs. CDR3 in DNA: TGTGCCACAGGCCACAGCACAGATACGCAGTATTTT. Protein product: CATGHSTDTQYF.